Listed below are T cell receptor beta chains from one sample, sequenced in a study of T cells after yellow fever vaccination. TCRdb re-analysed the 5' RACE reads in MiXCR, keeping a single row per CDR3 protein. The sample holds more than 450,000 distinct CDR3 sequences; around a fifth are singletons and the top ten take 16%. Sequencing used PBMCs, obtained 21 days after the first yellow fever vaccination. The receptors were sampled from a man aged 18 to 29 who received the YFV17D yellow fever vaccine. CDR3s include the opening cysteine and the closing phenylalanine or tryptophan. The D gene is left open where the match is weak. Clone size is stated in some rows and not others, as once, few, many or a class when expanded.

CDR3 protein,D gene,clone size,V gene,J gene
CASSRRVGWYNEQFF,NA,few,TRBV7-9,TRBJ2-1
CAISAASTYEQYF,NA,few,TRBV10-3,TRBJ2-7
CSGGTTEQFF,NA,few,TRBV20-1,TRBJ2-1
CASKDKEDTEAFF,NA,NA,TRBV6-2/TRBV6-3,TRBJ1-1
CASSPRARDQPQHF,NA,NA,TRBV19,TRBJ1-5
CASSQDAVYNEQFF,NA,few,TRBV4-1,TRBJ2-1
CASRETGTGGYGANVLTF,TRBD1,NA,TRBV12-3/TRBV12-4,TRBJ2-6
CASTDSGGWQFF,TRBD2,few,TRBV9,TRBJ2-1
CASSQYGLAGGTDTQYF,TRBD2,few,TRBV14,TRBJ2-3
CASSQSRFTLHF,NA,few,TRBV14,TRBJ1-6
CSAAPSGTGVTDTQYF,TRBD1,NA,TRBV20-1,TRBJ2-3
CASSFSLSGANVLTF,NA,once,TRBV28,TRBJ2-6
CASSFRQGYNQPQHF,TRBD1,few,TRBV7-8,TRBJ1-5
CASSEGGGFYNEQFF,NA,NA,TRBV28,TRBJ2-1
CATRPGRTINEQFF,NA,few,TRBV15,TRBJ2-1
CASSPSFSGGANNEQFF,TRBD2,NA,TRBV4-3,TRBJ2-1
CASRLAETDTQYF,TRBD2,NA,TRBV6-2/TRBV6-3,TRBJ2-3
CASSEGNPNQPQHF,NA,NA,TRBV2,TRBJ1-5
CASSLDQGIVGNTIYF,NA,NA,TRBV5-1,TRBJ1-3
CASGSRYNEQFF,NA,NA,TRBV5-1,TRBJ2-1
CASSFPLRGVTEAFF,NA,NA,TRBV7-9,TRBJ1-1
CSASPGNMYTQYF,NA,NA,TRBV20-1,TRBJ2-3
CASRDVWTGKGAQHF,TRBD1,NA,TRBV6-1,TRBJ1-5
CAWDGGEYEQYF,NA,few,TRBV30,TRBJ2-7
CASSRGWGDTEAFF,NA,NA,TRBV5-1,TRBJ1-1
CASSLRGTGPLVGYNEQFF,NA,NA,TRBV11-2,TRBJ2-1
CASSRPSLVNTEAFF,NA,NA,TRBV18,TRBJ1-1
CASSSRQTYGYTF,NA,NA,TRBV28,TRBJ1-2
CASSLPSGGATQYF,TRBD2,NA,TRBV6-2/TRBV6-3,TRBJ2-5
CASRGYQNSPLHF,NA,few,TRBV7-9,TRBJ1-6
CASSMDGNQPQHF,NA,NA,TRBV18,TRBJ1-5
CASTGQGAVNTEAFF,TRBD1,NA,TRBV2,TRBJ1-1